The 21 T cell receptor beta chains given below trace back to one sample, sequenced in a study of cytomegalovirus exposure and HLA in healthy donors (dated by TCRdb to the late 2010s). The receptor library was made with the immunoSEQ multiplex PCR assay. For the multiplex PCR, a mixture combining 60 forward primers for TCR Vbeta segments and 13 reverse primers for TCR Jbeta segments was used. TCRdb's version of the immuneACCESS table is confined to in-frame rearrangements and falls short of the full clone set. An unresolved V gene accounts for under half of the shortfall where checked; the remainder is of unknown origin. The sample records approximately 160,000 clones, roughly 87% of which are singletons. The top ten clonotypes cover about 5% of the sample. The specimen was PBMCs. The receptors shown here come from a man aged 25-45 years in good health and CMV-seropositive.

The chain combines TRBV18 with TRBJ1-6; the match to TRBD1 covers 12 bases. Germline CDR1 is KGHSH and CDR2 is LQKENI. The ends lost 1 base at V and 10 bases at J; junction bases unmatched: 5. The CDR3 covers 16 residues. The CDR3 here is CASSPLGTGGESPLHF. The CDR3, as DNA: TGTGCCAGCTCACCACTCGGGACAGGGGGCGAATCACCCCTCCACTTT.

This sequence joins TRBV2 and TRBJ1-6; the D gene is possibly TRBD1 (6 bases). Trimming pared 5 bases from V and 8 bases from J, leaving 13 bases between. The germline CDR1 and CDR2 sequences are SNHLY and FYNNEI. This CDR3 spans 14 amino acids. The CDR3 loop is CASSSTGEHSPLHF. DNA of the CDR3: TGTGCCAGCAGTTCGACAGGAGAGCATTCACCCCTCCACTTT. The full variable domain, its missing parts supplied by reference TRBV2 and TRBJ1-6, is EPEVTQTPSHQVTQMGQEVILRCVPISNHLYFYWYRQILGQKVEFLVSFYNNEISEKSEIFDDQFSVERPDGSNFTLKIRSTKLEDSAMYFCASSSTGEHSPLHFGNGTRLTVT.

The J gene is TRBJ1-2, the V gene TRBV5-4; D possibly corresponds to TRBD1 (6 bases). CDR1 and CDR2 from the germline V gene are SGHNT and YYREEE (reference sequence). This CDR3 comprises 15 residues. V lost 0 bases to trimming and J lost 0 bases, with 9 bases between them. This CDR3 reads CASSLAGQPNYGYTF. For the CDR3, the DNA is TGTGCCAGCAGCTTGGCAGGACAGCCTAACTATGGCTACACCTTC.

This chain links TRBV29-1 with TRBJ1-1, with D maybe TRBD1 (5 bases). The CDR3 has 11 residues. Per germline, CDR1 SQVTM and CDR2 ANQGSEA. The V end lost 5 bases, the J end lost 7 bases, and 11 bases lay between the germline ends. CDR3 loop: CSVPGLGEAFF. In DNA form, the CDR3 reads TGCAGCGTTCCAGGGCTAGGTGAAGCTTTCTTT.

The genes are TRBV29-1 and TRBJ1-1; the match to TRBD1 covers 9 bases. V gave up 7 bases and J gave up 0 bases; unmatched junction bases: 6. Looked up from germline, CDR1 is SQVTM and CDR2 is ANQGSEA. This CDR3 has 14 residues. CDR3 sequence: CSGTGDRVNTEAFF. The CDR3, as DNA: TGCAGCGGGACGGGGGACAGGGTGAACACTGAAGCTTTCTTT. The entire variable domain, with the rest obtained from reference TRBV29-1 and TRBJ1-1, is as follows: SAVISQKPSRDICQRGTSLTIQCQVDSQVTMMFWYRQQPGQSLTLIATANQGSEATYESGFVIDKFPISRPNLTFSTLTVSNMSPEDSSIYLCSGTGDRVNTEAFFGQGTRLTVV.

V gene TRBV5-5 combines with J gene TRBJ1-2; 9 nucleotides match TRBD1. Germline V gene lookup returns CDR1 SGHKS and CDR2 YYEKEE (reference sequence). The CDR3 runs 15 residues. The J segment lost 2 bases and the V segment lost 2 bases, leaving 4 bases of the junction unmatched. The CDR3 loop is CASSFPGTGNYGYTF. CDR3 coding DNA: TGTGCCAGCAGCTTCCCCGGGACAGGGAACTATGGCTACACCTTC. The variable domain in full, completed from reference TRBV5-5 and TRBJ1-2, reads DAGVTQSPTHLIKTRGQQVTLRCSPISGHKSVSWYQQVLGQGPQFIFQYYEKEERGRGNFPDRFSARQFPNYSSELNVNALLLGDSALYLCASSFPGTGNYGYTFGSGTRLTVV.

The chain has TRBV2 and TRBJ2-5; tentatively, D is TRBD1 (5 bases). The J call may be in error: the DNA end matches TRBJ2-7 better. The CDR3 length is 15 residues. Germline loops: CDR1 SNHLY, CDR2 FYNNEI. This chain's CDR3 is CASSEFPGYSYEQYF. The CDR3 region has the DNA TGTGCCAGCAGTGAGTTTCCAGGGTACTCCTACGAGCAGTACTTC.

The chain combines TRBV4-3 with TRBJ2-1, with 15 positions matching TRBD2. J gave up 10 bases and V 4 bases, and 11 bases lay outside the gene matches. This CDR3 spans 17 amino acids. Germline V gene sequence: CDR1 LGHNA, CDR2 YSLEER. DNA for the CDR3: TGCGCCAGCAGCCCGGGACTAGCGGGGGGCACTATTGTAGAGCAGTTCTTC. This gives the protein CASSPGLAGGTIVEQFF.

The V call is TRBV28, the J call TRBJ2-7; the match to TRBD1 covers 11 bases. Germline V gene data show CDR1 as MDHEN and CDR2 as SYDVKM. The CDR3 length is 16 residues. The V segment lost 5 bases and the J segment 0 bases; nucleotides outside the gene matches: 6. The CDR3 protein is CASSGMDRGLSYEQYF. In DNA, the CDR3 is TGTGCCAGCAGTGGGATGGACAGGGGGCTCTCCTACGAGCAGTACTTC.

The rearrangement joins TRBV30 to TRBJ2-5, with 7 bases matching TRBD2. The J call may not be correct, given that the DNA end is closer to TRBJ2-7. The CDR3 sequence is 14 residues long. Looked up from germline, CDR1 is GTSNPN and CDR2 is SVGIG (reference sequence). The CDR3 nucleotides read TGTGCCTGGAGGTGGGGGGGAGGTCCCTACGAGCAGTACTTC. Residues: CAWRWGGGPYEQYF.

A remark on this clone: This same CDR3 is encoded by further DNA sequences in the sample. The chain links TRBV6-1 to TRBJ2-7, with 10 bases lining up with TRBD1. The germline V gene has CDR1 MNHNS and CDR2 SASEGT. The CDR3 totals 16 residues. The V and J ends lost 2 bases and 0 bases, in that order; junction bases with no gene match: 4. The CDR3 sequence is CASSEPGQGSSYEQYF. CDR3 sequence (DNA): TGTGCCAGCAGTGAACCGGGACAGGGGAGCTCCTACGAGCAGTACTTC.

This clone occurred once. The chain combines TRBV2 with TRBJ2-7, with 7 bases fitting TRBD2. The CDR3 consists of 15 residues. CDR1 SNHLY and CDR2 FYNNEI come from the germline V gene. V lost 0 bases, J lost 5 bases, and 7 bases stayed unmatched. The CDR3 nucleotides read TGTGCCAGCAGTGAAGCAGGGAGGGCAATCAACGAGCAGTACTTC. Amino acid sequence: CASSEAGRAINEQYF.

This clone was seen once. This rearrangement joins TRBV2 to TRBJ2-5; the match to TRBD1 covers 9 bases. V gave up 6 bases and J gave up 5 bases; unmatched junction bases: 4. The CDR3 covers 13 residues. CDR1 is SNHLY, CDR2 FYNNEI, per germline. The CDR3: CASRYRGRETQYF. CDR3 bases: TGTGCCAGCAGATACAGGGGGCGGGAGACCCAGTACTTC.

The V gene is TRBV27, the J gene TRBJ1-6; TRBD1 matches 10 bases. The CDR3 has 17 amino acids. J gave up 3 bases and V 5 bases, and 7 bases lay outside the gene matches. Germline V gene lookup returns CDR1 MNHEY and CDR2 SMNVEV (reference sequence). The CDR3 protein is CASSPGQGPNYNSPLHF. CDR3 bases: TGTGCCAGCAGTCCGGGACAGGGGCCTAACTATAATTCACCCCTCCACTTT.

The chain recombines TRBV19 with TRBJ2-7; D uncertain. Trimming took 3 bases from V and 2 from J, leaving 11 bases between them. CDR3 length equals 14 residues. Per germline, CDR1 LNHDA and CDR2 SQIVND (reference sequence). The CDR3 sequence is CASSIPGGTYEQYF. As DNA, the CDR3 is TGTGCCAGTAGTATTCCGGGTGGAACCTACGAGCAGTACTTC.

This chain uses TRBV28 with TRBJ2-4; 7 positions agree with TRBD1. With V trimmed by 6 bases and J by 0 bases, 8 bases remained unmatched. Germline CDR1 and CDR2: MDHEN and SYDVKM. This CDR3 has 16 residues. The CDR3 DNA reads as TGTGCCAGCAGCCCTGGGACAGCCGGAGCCAAAAACATTCAGTACTTC. Residues: CASSPGTAGAKNIQYF.

The CDR3 nucleotides read TGCGCCAGCAGTGACCCCGGGTACGAGCAGTACTTC. The encoded protein is CASSDPGYEQYF. The chain carries TRBV10-1 and TRBJ2-7; no definite D call. This CDR3 spans 12 amino acids. V was shortened by 3 bases and J by 4 bases, with 7 bases between the two germline ends. Germline V lookup: CDR1 WNHNN, CDR2 SYGVQD (reference sequence).

The chain couples TRBV27 to TRBJ2-3; possible D gene TRBD2, 6 bases. The CDR3 length is 15 residues. Looked up from germline, CDR1 is MNHEY and CDR2 is SMNVEV (reference sequence). V shed 5 bases and J shed 3 bases, with 15 bases lying between them. CDR3 DNA sequence: TGTGCCAGCAGTATACTTCGCGGGGAAACAGATACGCAGTATTTT. Translated, it gives CASSILRGETDTQYF.

The CDR3 bases are TGCGCCAGCAGCCAGCAGGACATGAACACTGAAGCTTTCTTT. Translation gives CASSQQDMNTEAFF. The genes are TRBV4-1 and TRBJ1-1; perhaps TRBD1 as D (5 bases). There are 14 residues in the CDR3. Germline CDR1 and CDR2: MGHRA and YSYEKL. Trimming pared 3 bases from V and 0 bases from J, leaving 8 bases between.

The chain carries TRBV9 and TRBJ1-3; 8 bases fit TRBD1. The CDR3 sequence is 17 residues long. J gave up 0 bases and V 4 bases, and 9 bases lay outside the gene matches. Germline V gene lookup returns CDR1 SGDLS and CDR2 YYNGEE. The CDR3 region has the DNA TGTGCCAGCAGCTATGGACAGGGTCAGACCTCTGGAAACACCATATATTTT. Translating it yields CASSYGQGQTSGNTIYF. Full variable domain (outside the CDR3, taken from reference TRBV9 and TRBJ1-3): DSGVTQTPKHLITATGQRVTLRCSPRSGDLSVYWYQQSLDQGLQFLIQYYNGEERAKGNILERFSAQQFPDLHSELNLSSLELGDSALYFCASSYGQGQTSGNTIYFGEGSWLTVV.

V gene TRBV4-3 combines with J gene TRBJ1-2; 8 positions agree with TRBD1. V shed 3 bases and J 5 bases; nucleotides not matched to a gene: 8. There are 15 residues in the CDR3. CDR1 and CDR2 from the germline V gene are LGHNA and YSLEER. DNA for the CDR3: TGCGCCAGCAGCCAGAACTCAGGGGGCGCTTATGGCTACACCTTC. Encoded protein: CASSQNSGGAYGYTF.